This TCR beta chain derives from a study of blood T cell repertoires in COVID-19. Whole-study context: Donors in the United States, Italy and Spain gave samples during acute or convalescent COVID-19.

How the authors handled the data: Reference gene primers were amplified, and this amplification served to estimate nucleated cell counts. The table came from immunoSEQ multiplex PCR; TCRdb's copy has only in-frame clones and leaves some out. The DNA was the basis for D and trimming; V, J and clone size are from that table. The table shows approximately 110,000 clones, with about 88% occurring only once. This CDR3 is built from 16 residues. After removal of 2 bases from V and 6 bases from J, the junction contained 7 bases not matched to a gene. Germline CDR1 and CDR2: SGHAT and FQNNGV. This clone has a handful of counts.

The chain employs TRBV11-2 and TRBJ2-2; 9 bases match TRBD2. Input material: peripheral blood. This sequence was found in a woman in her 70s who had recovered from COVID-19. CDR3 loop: CASSLWLAGFPGELFF. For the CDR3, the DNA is TGTGCCAGCAGCTTATGGCTAGCGGGATTCCCCGGGGAGCTGTTTTTT.